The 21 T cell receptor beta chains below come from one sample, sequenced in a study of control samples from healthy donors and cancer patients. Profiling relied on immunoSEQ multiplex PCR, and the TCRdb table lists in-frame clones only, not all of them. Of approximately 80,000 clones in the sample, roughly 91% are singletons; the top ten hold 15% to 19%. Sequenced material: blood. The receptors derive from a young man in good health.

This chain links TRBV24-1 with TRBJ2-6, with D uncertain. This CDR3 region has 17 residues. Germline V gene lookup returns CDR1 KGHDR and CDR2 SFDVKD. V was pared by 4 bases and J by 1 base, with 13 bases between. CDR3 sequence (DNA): TGTGCCACCAGTGACCTCGGGTCTCCATCTGGGGCCAACGTCCTGACTTTC. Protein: CATSDLGSPSGANVLTF.

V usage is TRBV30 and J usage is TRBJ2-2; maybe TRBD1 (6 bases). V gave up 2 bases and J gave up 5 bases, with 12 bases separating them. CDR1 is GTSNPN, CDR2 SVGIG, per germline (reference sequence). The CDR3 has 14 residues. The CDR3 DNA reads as TGTGCCTGGAGTAAGGACAGCCTAACCGGGGAGCTGTTTTTT. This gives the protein CAWSKDSLTGELFF.

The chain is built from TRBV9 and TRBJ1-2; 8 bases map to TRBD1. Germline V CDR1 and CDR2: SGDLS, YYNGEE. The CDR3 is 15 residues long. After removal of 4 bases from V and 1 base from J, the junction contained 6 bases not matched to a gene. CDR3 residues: CASSFQGQGNYGYTF. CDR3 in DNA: TGTGCCAGCAGCTTCCAAGGACAGGGTAACTATGGCTACACCTTC. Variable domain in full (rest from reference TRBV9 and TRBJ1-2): DSGVTQTPKHLITATGQRVTLRCSPRSGDLSVYWYQQSLDQGLQFLIQYYNGEERAKGNILERFSAQQFPDLHSELNLSSLELGDSALYFCASSFQGQGNYGYTFGSGTRLTVV.

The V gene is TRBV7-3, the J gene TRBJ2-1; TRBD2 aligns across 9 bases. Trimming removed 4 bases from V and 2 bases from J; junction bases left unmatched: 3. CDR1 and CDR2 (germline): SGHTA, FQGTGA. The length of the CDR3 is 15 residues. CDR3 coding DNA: TGTGCCAGCAGCTCCCTAGCGGGAACCTACAATGAGCAGTTCTTC. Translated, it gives CASSSLAGTYNEQFF.

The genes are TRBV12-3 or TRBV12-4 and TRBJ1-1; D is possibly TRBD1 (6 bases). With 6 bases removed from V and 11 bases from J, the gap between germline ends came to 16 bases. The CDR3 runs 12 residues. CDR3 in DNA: TGTGCCAGCAGATCTGACAGGCTTGGGGCTTTCTTT. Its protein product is CASRSDRLGAFF.

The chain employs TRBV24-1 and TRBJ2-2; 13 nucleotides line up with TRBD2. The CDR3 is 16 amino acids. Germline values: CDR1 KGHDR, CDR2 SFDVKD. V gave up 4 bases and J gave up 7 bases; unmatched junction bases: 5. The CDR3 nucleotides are TGTGCCACCAGTGACCCCGGGACTAGCGGGGTCGGGGAGCTGTTTTTT. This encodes CATSDPGTSGVGELFF.

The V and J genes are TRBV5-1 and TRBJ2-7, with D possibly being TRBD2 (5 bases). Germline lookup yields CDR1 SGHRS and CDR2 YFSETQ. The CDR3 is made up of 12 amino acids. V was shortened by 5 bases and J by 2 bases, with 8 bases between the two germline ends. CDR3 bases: TGCGCCAGCAGGGCGGAGGCCTACGAGCAGTACTTC. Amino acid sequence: CASRAEAYEQYF.

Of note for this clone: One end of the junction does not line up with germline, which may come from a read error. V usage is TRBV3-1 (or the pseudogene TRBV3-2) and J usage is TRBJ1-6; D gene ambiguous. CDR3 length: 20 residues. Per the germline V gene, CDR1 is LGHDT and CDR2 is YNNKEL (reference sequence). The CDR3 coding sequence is TGTGCCAGCAGCCAAGATCCCCTAAGTTCGGTGGGCAGCCATAATTCGCCCCTCCACTTT. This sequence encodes CASSQDPLSSVGSHNSPLHF.

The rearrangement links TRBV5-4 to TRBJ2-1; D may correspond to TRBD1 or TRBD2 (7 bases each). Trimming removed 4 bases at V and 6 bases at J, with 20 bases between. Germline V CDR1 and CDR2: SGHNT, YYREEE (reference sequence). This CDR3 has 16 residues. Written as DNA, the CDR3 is TGTGCCAGCAGCCCAAGTCCAGGGGGAGGGCTCAATGAGCAGTTCTTC. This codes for CASSPSPGGGLNEQFF. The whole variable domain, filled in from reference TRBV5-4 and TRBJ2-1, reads ETGVTQSPTHLIKTRGQQVTLRCSSQSGHNTVSWYQQALGQGPQFIFQYYREEENGRGNFPPRFSGLQFPNYSSELNVNALELDDSALYLCASSPSPGGGLNEQFFGPGTRLTVL.

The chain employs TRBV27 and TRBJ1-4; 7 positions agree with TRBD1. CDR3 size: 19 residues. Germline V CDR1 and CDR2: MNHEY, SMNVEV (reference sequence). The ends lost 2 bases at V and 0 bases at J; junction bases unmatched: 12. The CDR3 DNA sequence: TGTGCCAGCAGTTTAAGGACAGGAACGACAACTGCAACTAATGAAAAACTGTTTTTT. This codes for CASSLRTGTTTATNEKLFF.

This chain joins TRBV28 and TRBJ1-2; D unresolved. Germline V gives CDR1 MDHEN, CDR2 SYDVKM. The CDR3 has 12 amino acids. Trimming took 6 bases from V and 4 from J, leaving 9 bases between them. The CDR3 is CASRLSGYGYTF. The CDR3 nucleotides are TGTGCCAGCAGGTTGTCTGGCTATGGCTACACCTTC.

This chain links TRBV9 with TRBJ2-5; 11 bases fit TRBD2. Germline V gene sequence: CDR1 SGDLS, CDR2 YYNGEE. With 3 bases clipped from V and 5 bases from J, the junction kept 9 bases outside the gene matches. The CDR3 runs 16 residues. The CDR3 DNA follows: TGTGCCAGCAGCGGTGATAGCGGGGGGGCTCACGAGACCCAGTACTTC. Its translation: CASSGDSGGAHETQYF.

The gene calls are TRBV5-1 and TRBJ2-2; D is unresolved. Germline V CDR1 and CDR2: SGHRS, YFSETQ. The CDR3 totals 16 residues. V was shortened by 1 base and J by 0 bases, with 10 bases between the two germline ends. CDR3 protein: CASSLNVRANTGELFF. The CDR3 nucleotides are TGCGCCAGCAGCTTGAACGTACGAGCGAACACCGGGGAGCTGTTTTTT.

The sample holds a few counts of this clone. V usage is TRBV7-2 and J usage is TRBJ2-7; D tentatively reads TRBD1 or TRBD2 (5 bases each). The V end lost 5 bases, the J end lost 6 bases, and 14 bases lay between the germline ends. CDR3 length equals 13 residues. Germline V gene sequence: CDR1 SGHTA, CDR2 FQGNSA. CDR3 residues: CASSRQRALEQYF. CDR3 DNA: TGTGCCAGCAGCCGACAGAGGGCCCTCGAGCAGTACTTC.

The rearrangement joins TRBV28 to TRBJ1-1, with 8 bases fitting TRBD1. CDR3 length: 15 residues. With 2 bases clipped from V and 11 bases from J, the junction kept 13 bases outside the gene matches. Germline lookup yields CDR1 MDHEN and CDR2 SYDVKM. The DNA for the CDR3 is TGTGCCAGCAGTTTACATACTTTAGGACAGGGTCGCGCTTTCTTT. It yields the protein CASSLHTLGQGRAFF.

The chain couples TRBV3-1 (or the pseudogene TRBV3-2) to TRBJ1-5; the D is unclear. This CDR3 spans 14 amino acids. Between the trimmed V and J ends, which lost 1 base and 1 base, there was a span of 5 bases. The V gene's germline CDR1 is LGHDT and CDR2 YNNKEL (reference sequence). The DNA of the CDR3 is TGTGCCAGCAGCCAAGCCGACAGCAATCAGCCCCAGCATTTT. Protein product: CASSQADSNQPQHF.

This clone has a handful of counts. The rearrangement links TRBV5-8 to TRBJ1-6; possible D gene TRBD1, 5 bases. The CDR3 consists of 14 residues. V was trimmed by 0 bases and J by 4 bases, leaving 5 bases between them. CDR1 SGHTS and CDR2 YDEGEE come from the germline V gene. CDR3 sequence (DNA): TGTGCCAGCAGCTTGGGACAGTATAATTCACCCCTCCACTTT. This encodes CASSLGQYNSPLHF. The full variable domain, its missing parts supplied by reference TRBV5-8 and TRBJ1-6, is EAGVTQSPTHLIKTRGQQATLRCSPISGHTSVYWYQQALGLGLQFLLWYDEGEERNRGNFPPRFSGRQFPNYSSELNVNALELEDSALYLCASSLGQYNSPLHFGNGTRLTVT.

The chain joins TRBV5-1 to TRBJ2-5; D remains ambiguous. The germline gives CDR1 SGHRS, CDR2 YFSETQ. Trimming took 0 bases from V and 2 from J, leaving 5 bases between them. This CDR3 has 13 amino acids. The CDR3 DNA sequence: TGCGCCAGCAGCTTGGACACGCAAGAGACCCAGTACTTC. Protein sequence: CASSLDTQETQYF.

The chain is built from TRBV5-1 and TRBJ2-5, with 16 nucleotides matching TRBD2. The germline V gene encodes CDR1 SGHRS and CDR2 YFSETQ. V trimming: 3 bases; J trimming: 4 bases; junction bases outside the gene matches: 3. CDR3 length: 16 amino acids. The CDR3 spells CASSSGLAGGGETQYF. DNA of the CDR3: TGCGCCAGCAGCTCGGGACTAGCGGGAGGGGGAGAGACCCAGTACTTC.

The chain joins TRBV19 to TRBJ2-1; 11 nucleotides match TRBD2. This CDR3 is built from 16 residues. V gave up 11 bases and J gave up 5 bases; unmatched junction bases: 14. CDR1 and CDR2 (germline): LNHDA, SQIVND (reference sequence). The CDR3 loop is CASRLAGNPKNNEQFF. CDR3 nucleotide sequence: TGTGCCTCCCGACTAGCGGGGAACCCCAAAAACAATGAGCAGTTCTTC.

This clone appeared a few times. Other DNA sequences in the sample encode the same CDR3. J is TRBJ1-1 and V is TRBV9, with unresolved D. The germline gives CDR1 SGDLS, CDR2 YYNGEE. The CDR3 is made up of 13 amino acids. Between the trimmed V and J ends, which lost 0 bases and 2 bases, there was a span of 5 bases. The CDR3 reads CASSVEPNTEAFF. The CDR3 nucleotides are TGTGCCAGCAGCGTAGAACCCAACACTGAAGCTTTCTTT.